This is a list of T cell receptor beta chains from one sample in a study of human T cells and chemical hapten exposure. Using its own MiXCR run on the RACE reads, TCRdb lists one record per CDR3 protein. The sample holds under 400,000 distinct CDR3 sequences, 4.5% to 5.5% seen once. The source was whole blood, collected in connection with sensitization to the hapten diphenylcyclopropenone (DPC). These receptor sequences come from a woman aged 50 to 65 with alopecia areata. Some clones in this sample may be carry-over from other donors' samples. The CDR3 runs from the conserved cysteine through the conserved F or W. D genes are given only for firm matches.

CDR3aa | d_gene | v_gene
CASSLPNYGYTF | - | TRBV6-2/TRBV6-3
CASSPAPGGHQPQHF | TRBD1 | TRBV27
CASSVDATAAGYTF | - | TRBV9
CASSPRGTSSNEQFF | TRBD2 | TRBV16
CATRQGNGNTIYF | TRBD1 | TRBV25-1
CASSWGLIYEQYF | - | TRBV12-3/TRBV12-4
CAISDPREGLGIAKNIQYF | TRBD2 | TRBV10-3
CASSLDGSRSGNTIYF | - | TRBV5-1
CSAATGLAGGADTQYF | TRBD2 | TRBV20-1
CASSSRRTEKLFF | - | TRBV12-3/TRBV12-4
CASSVGEAYEQYF | - | TRBV6-1
CASSPGPTYEQYF | - | TRBV3-1
CAWSGGQGWTNEKLFF | TRBD1 | TRBV30
CASSAGSNYEQYF | - | TRBV27
CASSEDGYNEQFF | - | TRBV6-1
CASSLKDGNQPQHF | - | TRBV27
CASNPSPGQGRAYNSPLHF | TRBD1 | TRBV6-1
CSASPTDQPSSYNSPLHF | - | TRBV20-1
CASSPPGTDGYTF | - | TRBV5-1
CASSYSLNEKLFF | - | TRBV6-5
CASSTSAGANYGYTF | - | TRBV5-1
CASPLSGTSGSDEQFF | TRBD2 | TRBV6-1
CASSLVPLSQGAAQPQHF | TRBD1 | TRBV11-3
CASSTSVSNTEAFF | - | TRBV5-1
CASSYLLEGYEQYF | - | TRBV7-9
CASSLLGQGKNEQFF | TRBD1 | TRBV12-3/TRBV12-4
CSARAGTGQGEQYF | TRBD1 | TRBV20-1
CASSYSTTPYNEQFF | - | TRBV6-2/TRBV6-3
CSVTKQEVIYNEQFF | - | TRBV20-1
CSARATGQGSKNIQYF | TRBD1 | TRBV20-1
CASSLGGPGRPQHF | - | TRBV12-3/TRBV12-4
CASSPTRSDEQFF | - | TRBV18
CASSEVTGGDPNQPQHF | TRBD1 | TRBV2
CASSQEVPSGRGDTQYF | TRBD2 | TRBV4-3
CASSSPLADTQYF | - | TRBV7-2
CASRATGTVPEAFF | TRBD1 | TRBV2
CASSLSPGLAGYNEQFF | TRBD2 | TRBV27
CASSPTGGSRQFF | - | TRBV11-2
CASSQASQFTEKLFF | - | TRBV3-1
CASSEAGTGKETQYF | TRBD1 | TRBV28
CASSGDRGTDTQYF | TRBD1 | TRBV2
CASSLRQGPSYEQYF | TRBD1 | TRBV28
CASSLGPQLNTEAFF | - | TRBV12-3/TRBV12-4
CASSSLQAAAGGPSETQYF | TRBD2 | TRBV12-3/TRBV12-4
CASSLGAEVPTYEQYF | - | TRBV12-3/TRBV12-4
CASSPRTRGTYGYTF | - | TRBV9
CASSLSAGAGDTQYF | TRBD2 | TRBV11-3
CASSLDPRTNTEAFF | - | TRBV7-2
CASSDREETEAFF | - | TRBV2
CASSLAGTAPAEQYF | - | TRBV11-2